This TCR beta chain was captured in a study of T cell repertoires in cytomegalovirus infection. The V gene end was trimmed by 4 bases and the J gene end by 12 bases; junction bases not matched to a gene: 14. CDR1 is SGHTA, CDR2 FQGNSA, per germline. The CDR3 length is 14 residues. On this clonotype itself: Its antigen is unknown.

One entry per CDR3 protein, called by TCRdb with MiXCR from the reads. The sample comprises approximately 730,000 distinct CDR3 sequences, 30% to 40% of which are singletons, and over 15% rests with the top ten. The source was cultured PBMCs, collected from culture after CMV antigen stimulation. The clonotype originates from a human donor in good health (CMV status not recorded). Some clones in this sample may be carry-over from other donors' samples. The V and J genes are TRBV7-2 and TRBJ2-7, with 8 bases identical to TRBD2. The CDR3 protein is CASSSQNTAGAWYF. In DNA, the CDR3 is TGTGCCAGCAGCTCTCAAAACACAGCGGGGGCGTGGTACTTC. Full variable domain (outside the CDR3, taken from reference TRBV7-2 and TRBJ2-7): GAGVSQSPSNKVTEKGKDVELRCDPISGHTALYWYRQSLGQGLEFLIYFQGNSAPDKSGLPSDRFSAERTGGSVSTLTIQRTQQEDSAVYLCASSSQNTAGAWYFGPGTRLTVT.